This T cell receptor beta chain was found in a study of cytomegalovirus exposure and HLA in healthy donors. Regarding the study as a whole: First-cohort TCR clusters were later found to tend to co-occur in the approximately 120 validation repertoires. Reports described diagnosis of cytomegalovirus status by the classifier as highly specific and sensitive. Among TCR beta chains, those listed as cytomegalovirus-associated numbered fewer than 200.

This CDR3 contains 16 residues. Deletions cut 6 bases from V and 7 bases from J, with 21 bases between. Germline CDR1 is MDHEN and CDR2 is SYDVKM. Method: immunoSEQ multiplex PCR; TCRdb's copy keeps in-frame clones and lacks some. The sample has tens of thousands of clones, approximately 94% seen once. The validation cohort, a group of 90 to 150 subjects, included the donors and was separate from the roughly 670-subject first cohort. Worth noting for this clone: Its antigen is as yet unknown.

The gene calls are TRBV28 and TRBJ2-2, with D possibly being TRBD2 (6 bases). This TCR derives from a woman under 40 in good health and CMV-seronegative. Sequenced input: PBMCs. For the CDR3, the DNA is TGTGCCAGCAGCCCGTATATGGGGGAGGCGATCGGGGAGCTGTTTTTT. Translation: CASSPYMGEAIGELFF.